This T cell receptor beta chain was recorded in a study of shared clonotypes between healthy human individuals. Study-wide points: Naive subsets typically showed greater estimated richness than memory subsets.

How the authors handled the data: As immunoSEQ supplied junction-only sequences (without quality scores), filtering differed. Sequencing used immunoSEQ multiplex PCR; TCRdb keeps in-frame clones, though not all of them. The V and J calls and the clone size are those of that table, but D and trimming were determined from the DNA. The sample lists about 870,000 clones; roughly 92% were seen once. This CDR3 has 15 amino acids. The germline gives CDR1 LNHDA, CDR2 SQIVND (reference sequence). V was clipped by 5 bases and J by 2 bases, with 10 bases between them. Positive CCR7 selection of CD45RO-negative cells yielded the naive CD8 cells, and terminally differentiated effector memory CD45RA+ cells were excluded. All donors were Caucasian adults living in Nashville, Tennessee. This clone has only a few counts. Its antigen remains unknown.

This chain links TRBV19 with TRBJ2-6; D remains ambiguous. The specimen was naive CD8+ T cells sorted from blood. The receptor was isolated from a young man in good health. CDR3 sequence reads: CASSLWIAGANVLTF. The CDR3, as DNA: TGTGCCAGTAGTTTGTGGATAGCTGGGGCCAACGTCCTGACTTTC.